This passage covers 9 T cell receptor beta chains from one sample sequenced in a study of low-dose radiotherapy and immunotherapy resistance in tumors. Alpha and beta chains were covered, as first-strand cDNA relied on TRAV- and TRBV-specific primers. Both a constant-region primer and a V-primer adapter served to amplify TCRs across roughly 20 PCR cycles. Using its own MiXCR run on the reads, TCRdb lists one record per CDR3 protein. Among under 90,000 distinct CDR3 sequences listed, roughly a sixth were seen once. Time point: before trial treatment. Sequenced here: PBMCs, sampled before treatment. These TCRs come from a male donor with prostate cancer.

This clonotype was picked up many times. The V gene is TRBV2, the J gene TRBJ2-5, with D tentatively TRBD1 (6 bases). Germline loops: CDR1 SNHLY, CDR2 FYNNEI. The V and J ends lost 3 bases and 4 bases respectively, with 15 bases between them. The CDR3 is 15 amino acids. CDR3 loop: CASSDRQGLVETQYF. The CDR3 DNA sequence: TGTGCCAGCAGTGATCGGCAGGGGTTGGTAGAGACCCAGTACTTC. Filled out from reference TRBV2 and TRBJ2-5, the complete variable domain reads EPEVTQTPSHQVTQMGQEVILRCVPISNHLYFYWYRQILGQKVEFLVSFYNNEISEKSEIFDDQFSVERPDGSNFTLKIRSTKLEDSAMYFCASSDRQGLVETQYFGPGTRLLVL.

Many counts were recorded for this clonotype. The J gene is TRBJ2-3, the V gene TRBV2, with D unclear. There are 13 residues in the CDR3. The germline V gene encodes CDR1 SNHLY and CDR2 FYNNEI. V was shortened by 6 bases and J by 7 bases, with 14 bases between the two germline ends. CDR3 coding DNA: TGTGCCAGCAGCCAGAACAGCCCCAATACGCAGTATTTT. This translates into CASSQNSPNTQYF.

The sample holds many counts of this clonotype. The genes are TRBV7-9 and TRBJ2-5; 14 bases map to TRBD2. Germline trimming cut 4 bases from V and 1 base from J; bases unmatched to any gene: 8. The CDR3 has 18 amino acids. In germline, CDR1 is SEHNR, CDR2 FQNEAQ (reference sequence). CDR3: CASSSTIGLAGGQETQYF. The CDR3 DNA is TGTGCCAGCAGCTCGACGATCGGACTAGCGGGGGGCCAAGAGACCCAGTACTTC. The full variable domain, its missing parts supplied by reference TRBV7-9 and TRBJ2-5, is DTGVSQNPRHKITKRGQNVTFRCDPISEHNRLYWYRQTLGQGPEFLTYFQNEAQLEKSRLLSDRFSAERPKGSFSTLEIQRTEQGDSAMYLCASSSTIGLAGGQETQYFGPGTRLLVL.

The V call is TRBV6-2 or TRBV6-3, the J call TRBJ1-3; D may be TRBD1 (5 bases). V gave up 8 bases and J gave up 2 bases, with 16 bases separating them. This CDR3 has 15 residues. Germline V gives CDR1 MNHEY, CDR2 SVGEGT. CDR3 protein: CASAPGTITGNTIYF. The CDR3 DNA follows: TGTGCCAGCGCTCCCGGGACGATTACTGGAAACACCATATATTTT.

This clonotype occurred many times. The gene calls are TRBV5-8 and TRBJ2-5, with 8 bases identical to TRBD1. The CDR3 extends over 15 amino acids. Germline CDR1 reads SGHTS; CDR2 reads YDEGEE. The ends lost 0 bases at V and 5 bases at J; junction bases unmatched: 6. CDR3 DNA sequence: TGTGCCAGCAGCTTGGCCGCGGGACAGGAGGAGACCCAGTACTTC. Its translation: CASSLAAGQEETQYF.

This clonotype has ten or more counts. The CDR3, as DNA: TGTGCCAGCAGCCCCCGGGACAGCCTCCCCGAAGCTTTCTTT. Translated: CASSPRDSLPEAFF. This rearrangement joins TRBV7-2 to TRBJ1-1; 7 nucleotides align to TRBD1. Looked up from germline, CDR1 is SGHTA and CDR2 is FQGNSA. The junction had 11 bases not matched to a gene; V was cut back by 5 bases and J by 8 bases. The CDR3 runs 14 residues.

At least ten counts were recorded for this clonotype. The V gene is TRBV3-1, the J gene TRBJ2-3, with 7 bases identical to TRBD2. With 4 bases clipped from V and 2 bases from J, the junction kept 9 bases outside the gene matches. The CDR3 loop spans 16 amino acids. From germline, CDR1 is LGHDT and CDR2 YNNKEL (reference sequence). The CDR3 region has the DNA TGTGCCAGCAGCCTCTCGAGCGGGGCTAACACAGATACGCAGTATTTT. Protein: CASSLSSGANTDTQYF.

In this sample, this clonotype turned up many times. A read error may account for a junction end that differs from germline. V gene TRBV27 combines with J gene TRBJ2-1, with D maybe TRBD2 (5 bases). The CDR3 consists of 12 residues. Per germline, CDR1 MNHEY and CDR2 SMNVEV (reference sequence). The CDR3 DNA sequence: TGCGGGAAGGCTAGCTCCTACAATGAGCAGTTCTTC. Its translation is CGKASSYNEQFF.

The chain couples TRBV30 to TRBJ1-1, with no clear D. Germline loops: CDR1 GTSNPN, CDR2 SVGIG (reference sequence). The CDR3 covers 13 residues. V was trimmed by 3 bases and J by 5 bases, leaving 13 bases between them. CDR3 sequence (DNA): TGTGCCTGGAGCGACGGAATCGGAACTGAAGCTTTCTTT. It translates to CAWSDGIGTEAFF.